Below, 6 T cell receptor beta chains from the same sample are listed, as sequenced in a study of cytomegalovirus exposure and HLA in healthy donors (dated by TCRdb to the late 2010s). The library relied on the immunoSEQ multiplex PCR assay. For the multiplex PCR, a mixture combining 60 forward primers for TCR Vbeta segments and 13 reverse primers for TCR Jbeta segments was used. This is the immuneACCESS table as TCRdb keeps it, with only in-frame sequences that have V and J called. A part of the clones is gone; compared with another copy, unresolved V genes explain less than half, and the rest is unexplained. Present in this sample are 150,000 to 200,000 clones, around four fifths of which were seen just once. The ten largest clones add up to less than 1% of the sample. Sequenced material: PBMCs. Receptors originate from a girl aged 2-10 years in good health and CMV-seropositive.

The chain is built from TRBV10-3 and TRBJ2-2, with D perhaps TRBD2 (6 bases). This CDR3 has 14 residues. The V and J ends lost 7 bases and 6 bases respectively, with 15 bases between them. Germline V CDR1 and CDR2: ENHRY, SYGVKD. CDR3 sequence (DNA): TGTGCCATCAAAGCGGAGGGAACAGCCGGGGAGCTGTTTTTT. Its protein is CAIKAEGTAGELFF.

In this sample, this clone turned up once. J is TRBJ2-3 and V is TRBV7-9, with a weak D call TRBD2 (6 bases). The CDR3 runs 15 residues. V was trimmed by 5 bases and J by 4 bases, leaving 16 bases between them. The germline CDR1 and CDR2 sequences are SEHNR and FQNEAQ (reference sequence). The chain's CDR3 is CASSEQRVFSDTQYF. The CDR3 DNA reads TGTGCCAGCAGCGAACAGCGGGTTTTTTCAGATACGCAGTATTTT.

The V gene is TRBV29-1, the J gene TRBJ1-2; possible D gene TRBD1, 5 bases. Trimming stripped 5 bases from V and 5 bases from J, with 15 bases between. This CDR3 is 13 amino acids long. The V gene's germline CDR1 is SQVTM and CDR2 ANQGSEA. CDR3 loop: CSVPFRGWYGYTF. The CDR3 nucleotides are TGCAGCGTTCCCTTCCGGGGGTGGTATGGCTACACCTTC.

The chain employs TRBV9 and TRBJ2-5; D remains unclear. The germline V and J ends were trimmed by 0 bases and 4 bases, with 10 bases remaining between them. Germline lookup yields CDR1 SGDLS and CDR2 YYNGEE. The CDR3 extends over 14 amino acids. The CDR3 DNA sequence: TGTGCCAGCAGCGTAGGGATAGCCCGAGAGACCCAGTACTTC. Translating gives CASSVGIARETQYF.

The V and J genes are TRBV28 and TRBJ2-2; 7 bases align to TRBD2. CDR1 is MDHEN and CDR2 is SYDVKM in the germline V gene. The V and J ends lost 1 base and 0 bases, in that order; junction bases with no gene match: 2. The CDR3 length is 16 residues. The CDR3 nucleotides read TGTGCCAGCAGTTTATTTGCGGGAGCGAACACCGGGGAGCTGTTTTTT. Its translation is CASSLFAGANTGELFF.

The chain recombines TRBV5-8 with TRBJ1-4, with D maybe TRBD1 (6 bases). The CDR3 sequence is 17 residues long. The germline V gene has CDR1 SGHTS and CDR2 YDEGEE. Trimming shortened V by 1 base and J by 4 bases, and 17 bases separated the two germline ends. As DNA, the CDR3 is TGTGCCAGCAGCTTGTCGTCCGGACAGTCGCTTAATGAAAAACTGTTTTTT. Translated, it gives CASSLSSGQSLNEKLFF.